This TCR beta chain was captured by sequencing in a study of T cell responses to AZD1222 COVID-19 vaccine. Study at large: Pooling of second doses given at about 4 or about 12 weeks was done. Whole-study findings and limits: Vaccination with two AZD1222 doses was followed by a rise in Spike-specific TCR breadth and depth. Donors in the cohort were predominantly white British and more often female, and clonal diversity was possibly underestimated.

In regard to this clone: What it binds is not known.

V dropped 1 base and J dropped 1 base, with 7 bases sitting between them. CDR1 and CDR2 from the germline V gene are SEHNR and FQNEAQ (reference sequence). The CDR3 covers 14 residues. This table comes from immunoSEQ multiplex PCR, and its TCRdb copy is limited to in-frame clones, with some not included. Among about 84,000 clones listed, around 90% were seen once. The V call is TRBV7-9, the J call TRBJ1-1, with unresolved D. The input for sequencing was peripheral blood, taken on day 0 of AZD1222 vaccination. This clonotype originated in an adult in good health. CDR3 coding DNA: TGTGCCAGCAGCTTAGGTGCAGAGAACACTGAAGCTTTCTTT. Its protein is CASSLGAENTEAFF.